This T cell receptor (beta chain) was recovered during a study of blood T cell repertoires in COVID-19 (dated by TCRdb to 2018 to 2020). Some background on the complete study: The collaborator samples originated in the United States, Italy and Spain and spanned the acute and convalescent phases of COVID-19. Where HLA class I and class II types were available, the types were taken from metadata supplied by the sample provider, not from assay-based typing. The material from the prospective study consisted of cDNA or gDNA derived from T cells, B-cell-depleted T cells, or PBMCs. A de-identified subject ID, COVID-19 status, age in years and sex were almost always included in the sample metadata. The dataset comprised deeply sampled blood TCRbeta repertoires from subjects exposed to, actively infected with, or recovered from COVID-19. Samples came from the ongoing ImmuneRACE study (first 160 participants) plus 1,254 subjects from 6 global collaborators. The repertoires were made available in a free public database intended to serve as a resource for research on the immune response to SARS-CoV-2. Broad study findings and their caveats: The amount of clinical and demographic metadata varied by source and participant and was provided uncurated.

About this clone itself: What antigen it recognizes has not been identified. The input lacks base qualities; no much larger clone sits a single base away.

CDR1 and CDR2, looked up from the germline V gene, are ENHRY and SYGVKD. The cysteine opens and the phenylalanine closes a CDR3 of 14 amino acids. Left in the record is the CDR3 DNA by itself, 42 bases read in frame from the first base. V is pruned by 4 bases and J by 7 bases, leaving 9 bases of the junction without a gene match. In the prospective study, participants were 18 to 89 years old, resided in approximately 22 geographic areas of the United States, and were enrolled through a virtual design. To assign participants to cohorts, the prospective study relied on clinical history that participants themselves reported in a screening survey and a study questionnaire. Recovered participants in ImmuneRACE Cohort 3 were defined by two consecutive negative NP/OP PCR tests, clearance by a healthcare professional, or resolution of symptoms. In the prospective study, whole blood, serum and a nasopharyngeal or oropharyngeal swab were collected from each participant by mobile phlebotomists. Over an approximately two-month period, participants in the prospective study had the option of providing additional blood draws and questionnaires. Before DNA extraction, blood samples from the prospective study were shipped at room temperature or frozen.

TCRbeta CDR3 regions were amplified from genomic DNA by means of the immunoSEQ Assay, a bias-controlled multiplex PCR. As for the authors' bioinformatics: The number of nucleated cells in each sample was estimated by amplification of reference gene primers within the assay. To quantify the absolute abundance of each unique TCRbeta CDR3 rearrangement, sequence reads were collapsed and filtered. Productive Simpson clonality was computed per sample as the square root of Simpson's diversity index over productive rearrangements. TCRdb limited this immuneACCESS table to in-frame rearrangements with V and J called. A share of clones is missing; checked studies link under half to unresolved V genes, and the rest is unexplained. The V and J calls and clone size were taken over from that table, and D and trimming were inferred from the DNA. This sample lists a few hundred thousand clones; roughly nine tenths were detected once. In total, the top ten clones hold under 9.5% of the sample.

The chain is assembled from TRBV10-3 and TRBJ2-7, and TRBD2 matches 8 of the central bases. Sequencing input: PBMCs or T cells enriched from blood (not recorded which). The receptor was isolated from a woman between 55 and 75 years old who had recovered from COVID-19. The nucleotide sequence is TGTGCCATCAGTGGGTTGACTAGCGTGGGAGAGCAGTACTTC. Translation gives CAISGLTSVGEQYF.